This TCR beta chain was recovered during a study of preoperative IRX-2 immunotherapy in early breast cancer (dated by TCRdb to about 2019). This clone appeared a single time. Its antigen remains undetermined. No much larger clone is present one base from it, and per-base qualities are unavailable. Preparation of the library involved the immunoSEQ multiplex PCR assay. TCRdb took over this immuneACCESS table, retaining in-frame rearrangements with V and J assigned. Such tables are incomplete; in checked studies, under half of the missing clones stem from an unresolved V gene, and the remainder is unexplained. The sample records about 32,000 clones, roughly four fifths of which are singletons. Roughly 2.5% of the sample comes from the top ten. From the cysteine up to the phenylalanine, the CDR3 has a length of 16 residues. Kept here is only the CDR3 DNA, which spans 48 bases and is read in frame from base 1. Relative to germline, V is 0 bases shorter and J is 0 bases shorter, with 9 bases between their ends. The germline V gene encodes CDR1 KGHSH and CDR2 LQKENI.

In the paper's terms, the treatment or condition label means: preoperative locoregional IRX-2 cytokine immunotherapy. The samples were obtained from a phase Ib study that tested preoperative, locoregional IRX-2 cytokine immunotherapy meant to prime immune responses. Before surgery, IRX-2 was given to the donors, who were patients with early-stage breast cancer. This clonotype originated in a human donor with breast cancer. The chain couples TRBV18 to TRBJ2-4; no confident D gene assignment can be made. Sequenced here: lymph node tissue, sampled from a patient treated with IRX-2 immunotherapy. The CDR3 reads as follows: CASSPPRSGAKNIQYF. DNA sequence: TGTGCCAGCTCACCACCCAGGTCGGGAGCCAAAAACATTCAGTACTTC.